This T cell receptor (beta chain) was recorded in a study of cytomegalovirus exposure and HLA in healthy donors. Assay: immunoSEQ multiplex PCR; the TCRdb copy retains only in-frame clones and omits some. In the table there are 97,000 or so clones, 87% of which are singletons. The source is a woman in her twenties or thirties in good health and CMV-seronegative. The material sequenced was PBMCs.

This CDR3 reads CASSLEKGGKLFF. DNA for the CDR3: TGTGCCAGCAGCCTTGAGAAAGGCGGAAAACTGTTTTTT. The chain employs TRBV7-6 and TRBJ1-4; D gene ambiguous. V shed 5 bases and J shed 10 bases, with 14 bases lying between them. Germline V gene sequence: CDR1 SGHVS, CDR2 FNYEAQ. CDR3 length equals 13 residues. Filled out from reference TRBV7-6 and TRBJ1-4, the complete variable domain reads GAGVSQSPRYKVTKRGQDVALRCDPISGHVSLYWYRQALGQGPEFLTYFNYEAQQDKSGLPNDRFSAERPEGSISTLTIQRTEQRDSAMYRCASSLEKGGKLFFGSGTQLSVL.